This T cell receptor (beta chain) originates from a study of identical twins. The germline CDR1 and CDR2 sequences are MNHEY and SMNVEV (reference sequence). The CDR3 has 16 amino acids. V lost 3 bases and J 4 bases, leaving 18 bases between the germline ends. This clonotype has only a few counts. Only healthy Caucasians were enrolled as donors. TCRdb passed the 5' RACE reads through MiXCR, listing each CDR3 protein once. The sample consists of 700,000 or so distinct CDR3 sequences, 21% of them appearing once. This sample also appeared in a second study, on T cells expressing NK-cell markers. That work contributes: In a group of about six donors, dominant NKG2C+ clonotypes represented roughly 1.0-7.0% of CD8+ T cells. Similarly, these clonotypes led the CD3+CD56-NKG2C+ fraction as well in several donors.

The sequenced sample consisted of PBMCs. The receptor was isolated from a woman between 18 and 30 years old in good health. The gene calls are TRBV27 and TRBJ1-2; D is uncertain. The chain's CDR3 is CASSLRGDLSPYGYTF. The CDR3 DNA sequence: TGTGCCAGCAGTTTGCGGGGAGATTTATCTCCCTATGGCTACACCTTC.